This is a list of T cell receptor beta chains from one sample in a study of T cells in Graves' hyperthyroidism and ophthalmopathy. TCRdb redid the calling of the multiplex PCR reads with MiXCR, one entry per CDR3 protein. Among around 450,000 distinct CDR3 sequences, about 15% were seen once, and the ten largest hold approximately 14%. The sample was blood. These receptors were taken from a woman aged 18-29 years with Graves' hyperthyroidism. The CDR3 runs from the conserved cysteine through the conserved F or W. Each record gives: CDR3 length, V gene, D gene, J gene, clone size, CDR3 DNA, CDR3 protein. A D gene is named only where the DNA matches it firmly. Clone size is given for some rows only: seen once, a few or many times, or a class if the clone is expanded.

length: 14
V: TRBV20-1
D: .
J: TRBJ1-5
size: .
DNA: TGCAGTGCTAGCGGCGTACCTGGGGGTCAGCCCCAGCATTTT
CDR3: CSASGVPGGQPQHF

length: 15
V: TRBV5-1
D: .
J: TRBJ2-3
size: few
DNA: TGCGCCAGCAGCTTGGTTGGGGTGAGCACAGATACGCAGTATTTT
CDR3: CASSLVGVSTDTQYF

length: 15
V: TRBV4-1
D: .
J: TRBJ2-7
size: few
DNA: TGCGCCAGCAGCCCCCTGGACGGACGCCCCTACGAGCAGTACTTC
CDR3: CASSPLDGRPYEQYF

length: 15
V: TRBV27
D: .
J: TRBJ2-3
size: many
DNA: TGTGCCAGCAGTTCCCCACGAGCGGGTGGAGATACGCAGTATTTT
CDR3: CASSSPRAGGDTQYF

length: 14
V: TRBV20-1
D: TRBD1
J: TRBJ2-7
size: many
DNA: TGCAGTGCTAGGATTGGGACAGGGATTGGAGGGCAGTACTTC
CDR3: CSARIGTGIGGQYF

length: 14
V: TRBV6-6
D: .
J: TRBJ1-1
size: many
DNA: TGTGCCAGCAGTTACGATCCGGGGTTCGTGGAAGCTTTCTTT
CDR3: CASSYDPGFVEAFF

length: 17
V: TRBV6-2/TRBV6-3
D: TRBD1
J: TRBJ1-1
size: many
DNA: TGTGCCAGCAACAAACATCTTATAAGGACAGGGAACACTGAAGCTTTCTTT
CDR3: CASNKHLIRTGNTEAFF

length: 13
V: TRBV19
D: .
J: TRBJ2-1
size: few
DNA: TGTGCCAGTAGTATTCTCCCCGCCAATGAGCAGTTCTTC
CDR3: CASSILPANEQFF

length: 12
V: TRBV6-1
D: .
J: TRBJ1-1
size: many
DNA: TGTGCCAGCATCGCCATTGGCACTGAAGCTTTCTTT
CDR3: CASIAIGTEAFF

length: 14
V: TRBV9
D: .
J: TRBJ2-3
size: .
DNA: TGTGCCAGCAGCGTAGGGGGCGTCACAGATACGCAGTATTTT
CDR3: CASSVGGVTDTQYF

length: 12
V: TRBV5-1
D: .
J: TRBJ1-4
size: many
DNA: TGCGCCAGCAGCTTTGCAGGGGAAAAACTGTTTTTT
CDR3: CASSFAGEKLFF

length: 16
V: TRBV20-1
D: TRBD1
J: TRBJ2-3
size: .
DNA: TGCAGTGCCATCCCCGGGACAGGGGGGTTGGCAGATACGCAGTATTTT
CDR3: CSAIPGTGGLADTQYF

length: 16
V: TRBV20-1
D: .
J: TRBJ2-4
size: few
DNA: TGCAGTGCTAGAGATCCGGGGCAGGGGAGTTGGGACATTCAGTACTTC
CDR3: CSARDPGQGSWDIQYF

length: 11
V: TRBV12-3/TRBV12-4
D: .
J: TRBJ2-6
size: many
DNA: .
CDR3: CASSSSAGLTF

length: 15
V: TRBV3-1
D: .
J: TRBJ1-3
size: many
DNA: TGTGCCAGCAGCCACCGTAGGGCGGCAGGAAACACCATATATTTT
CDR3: CASSHRRAAGNTIYF

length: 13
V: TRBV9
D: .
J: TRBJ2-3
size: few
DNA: TGTGCCAGCAGCGACAGGGGGGGAAATACGCAGTATTTT
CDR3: CASSDRGGNTQYF

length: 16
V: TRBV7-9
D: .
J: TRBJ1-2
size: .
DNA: TGTGCCAGCAGCTTAGGGGGACTCCCCCCTTCCTATGGCTACACCTTC
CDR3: CASSLGGLPPSYGYTF

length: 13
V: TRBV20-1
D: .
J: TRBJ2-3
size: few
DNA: TGCAGTGCTTGGAGTCGAACGACAGATACGCAGTATTTT
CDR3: CSAWSRTTDTQYF

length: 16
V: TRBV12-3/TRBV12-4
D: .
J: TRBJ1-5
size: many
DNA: TGTGCCAGCAACCCCGGGGGGGGCGCGAACAATCAGCCCCAGCATTTT
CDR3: CASNPGGGANNQPQHF

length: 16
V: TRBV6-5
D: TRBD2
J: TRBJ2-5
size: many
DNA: TGTGCCAGCAGTTACTCTCGAGCGGGGGGACGAGAGACCCAGTACTTC
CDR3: CASSYSRAGGRETQYF

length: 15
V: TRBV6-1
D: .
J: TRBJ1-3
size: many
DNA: TGTGCCAGCAGACTCACTGGCCAAACGGGAAACACCATATATTTT
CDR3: CASRLTGQTGNTIYF

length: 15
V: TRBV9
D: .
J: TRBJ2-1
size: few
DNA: TGTGCCAGCAGCGTTTATGGGAGCTCCTACAATGAGCAGTTCTTC
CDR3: CASSVYGSSYNEQFF

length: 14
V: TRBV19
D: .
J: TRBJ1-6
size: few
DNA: TGTGCCAGTGGGTGGGCGTCGGATAATTCACCCCTCCACTTT
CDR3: CASGWASDNSPLHF

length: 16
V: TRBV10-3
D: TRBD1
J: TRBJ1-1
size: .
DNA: TGTGCCATCAGCTCTAGGACAGGGCTCATGAACACTGAAGCTTTCTTT
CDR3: CAISSRTGLMNTEAFF

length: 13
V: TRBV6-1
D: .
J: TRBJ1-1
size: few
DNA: TGTGCCAGCAAGGCAGGGACGAACACTGAAGCTTTCTTT
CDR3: CASKAGTNTEAFF

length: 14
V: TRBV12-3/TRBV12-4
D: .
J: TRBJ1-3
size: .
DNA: TGTGCCAGCAGCCTTAGAAACTCTGGAAACACCATATATTTT
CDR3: CASSLRNSGNTIYF

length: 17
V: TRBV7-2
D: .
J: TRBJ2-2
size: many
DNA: TGTGCCAGCAGCTTAGCGAGGTCGGGACGGGACACCGGGGAGCTGTTTTTT
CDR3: CASSLARSGRDTGELFF

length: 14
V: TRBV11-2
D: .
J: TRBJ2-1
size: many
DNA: TGTGCCAGCAGGCACTCCACAGGGTACAATGAGCAGTTCTTC
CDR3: CASRHSTGYNEQFF

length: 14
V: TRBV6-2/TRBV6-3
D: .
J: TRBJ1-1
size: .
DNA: TGTGCCAGCACTGTAGCCGTAATGAACACTGAAGCTTTCTTT
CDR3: CASTVAVMNTEAFF

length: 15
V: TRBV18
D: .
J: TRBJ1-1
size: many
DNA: TGTGCCAGCTACCCACGAGGGGGGCAAGGAACTGAAGCTTTCTTT
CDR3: CASYPRGGQGTEAFF

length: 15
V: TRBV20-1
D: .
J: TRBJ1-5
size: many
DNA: TGCAGTGCTAGAGGGGATGTTGATCCTGGTCAGCCCCAGCATTTT
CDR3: CSARGDVDPGQPQHF

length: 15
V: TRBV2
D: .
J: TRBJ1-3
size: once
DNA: TGTGCCAGCAGTGATTGGGTTACCTCTGGAAACACCATATATTTT
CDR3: CASSDWVTSGNTIYF

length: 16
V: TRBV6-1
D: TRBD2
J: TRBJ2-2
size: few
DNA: TGTGCCAGCAGTGAAGCGGGGGGGACCGGGGGCGGGGAGCTGTTTTTT
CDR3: CASSEAGGTGGGELFF

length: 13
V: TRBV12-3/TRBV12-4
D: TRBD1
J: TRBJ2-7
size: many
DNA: TGTGCCAGCAGTTCAGAAGGGGGCTTCGAGCAGTACTTC
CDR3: CASSSEGGFEQYF

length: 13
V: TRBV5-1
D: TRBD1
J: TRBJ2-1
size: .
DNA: TGCGCCAGCAGCTTGGAGACAGGGTGGGAGCAGTTCTTC
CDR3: CASSLETGWEQFF

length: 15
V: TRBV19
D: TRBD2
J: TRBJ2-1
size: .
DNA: TGTGCCAGTAGTATAGCCGCGGGGGGGCTCAATGAGCAGTTCTTC
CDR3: CASSIAAGGLNEQFF

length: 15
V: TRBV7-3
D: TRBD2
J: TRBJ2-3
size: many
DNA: TGTGCCAGCAGCCCCAAGCGGGAGGTGACAGATACGCAGTATTTT
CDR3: CASSPKREVTDTQYF

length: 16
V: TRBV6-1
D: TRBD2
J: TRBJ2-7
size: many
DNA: TGTGCCAGCAGCCCCTACCCCCGGGGGGGCAGGTACGAGCAGTACTTC
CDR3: CASSPYPRGGRYEQYF

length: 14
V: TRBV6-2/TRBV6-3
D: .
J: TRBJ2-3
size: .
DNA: TGTGCCAGCAGGTACGGGGGAAGCACAGATACGCAGTATTTT
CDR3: CASRYGGSTDTQYF

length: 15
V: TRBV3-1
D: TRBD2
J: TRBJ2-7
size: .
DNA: TGTGCCAGCAGCCAAGCCACTAGCGGGAGGGCCGAGCAGTACTTC
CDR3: CASSQATSGRAEQYF

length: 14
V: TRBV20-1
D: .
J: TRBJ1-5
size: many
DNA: TGCAGTGCTAGAGATGGTAGTAGCAATCAGCCCCAGCATTTT
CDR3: CSARDGSSNQPQHF

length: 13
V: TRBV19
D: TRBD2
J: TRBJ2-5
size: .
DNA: TGTGCCAGTACAAGCGGGAGAGGAGAGACCCAGTACTTC
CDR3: CASTSGRGETQYF

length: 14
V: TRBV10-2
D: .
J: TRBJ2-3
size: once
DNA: TGCGCCAGCACCTCAGGGGTCTCCCCAGATACGCAGTATTTT
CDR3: CASTSGVSPDTQYF

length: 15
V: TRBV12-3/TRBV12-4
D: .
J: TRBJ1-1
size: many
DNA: TGTGCCAGCAGTTTAGCTGGGAATTTCGACACTGAAGCTTTCTTT
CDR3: CASSLAGNFDTEAFF

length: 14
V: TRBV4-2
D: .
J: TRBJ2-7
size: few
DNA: TGTGCCAGCAGCCCAATAGCTAATTCCTACGAGCAGTACTTC
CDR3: CASSPIANSYEQYF

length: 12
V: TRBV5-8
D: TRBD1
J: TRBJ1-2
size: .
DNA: TGTGCCAGCAGCTTGGCCAGGGGGGGCTACACCTTC
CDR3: CASSLARGGYTF

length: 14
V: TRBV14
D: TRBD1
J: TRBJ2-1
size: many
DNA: TGTGCCAGCAGCCGAAGACAGGGGACCGATGAGCAGTTCTTC
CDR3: CASSRRQGTDEQFF

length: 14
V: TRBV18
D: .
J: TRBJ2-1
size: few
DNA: TGTGCCAGCTCACCCCGGGCCCTGGGCAATGAGCAGTTCTTC
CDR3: CASSPRALGNEQFF

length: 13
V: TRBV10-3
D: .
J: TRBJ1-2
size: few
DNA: TGTGCCATCACGGGGGTCCAAGGGCGCGGCTACACCTTC
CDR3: CAITGVQGRGYTF

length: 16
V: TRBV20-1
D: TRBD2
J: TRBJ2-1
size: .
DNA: TGCAGTGCTAGTCACCTAGAAGCGGGATCCTACAATGAGCAGTTCTTC
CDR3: CSASHLEAGSYNEQFF

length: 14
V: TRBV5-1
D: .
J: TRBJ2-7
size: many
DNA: TGCGCCAGCAGCTCCCAGGTCAGGGGCTACGAGCAGTACTTC
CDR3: CASSSQVRGYEQYF

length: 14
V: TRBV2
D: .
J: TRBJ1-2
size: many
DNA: TGTGCCAGCAGTGAAGCGCTTCGACGCTATGGCTACACCTTC
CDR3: CASSEALRRYGYTF

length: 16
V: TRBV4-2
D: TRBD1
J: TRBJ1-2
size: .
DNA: TGTGCCAGCAGCCAAACGGACAGGCCGCTTAACTATGGCTACACCTTC
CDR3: CASSQTDRPLNYGYTF

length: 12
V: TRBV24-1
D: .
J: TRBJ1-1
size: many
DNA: TGTGCCACCAGTGATTTAAGAGGGCAAGCTTTCTTT
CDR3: CATSDLRGQAFF

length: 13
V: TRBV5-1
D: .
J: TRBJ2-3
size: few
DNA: TGCGCCAGCAGCTCGGGGTGGGCAGATACGCAGTATTTT
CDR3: CASSSGWADTQYF